This TCR beta chain was captured by sequencing in a study of regulatory T cells in long-lasting Graves disease. Study-wide results and limits: Gene preferences differed: TRBV28, TRBJ1-2, TRBJ2-5 in persistent cases.

This CDR3 is 13 amino acids long. V dropped 5 bases and J dropped 9; count of bases not matched to a gene: 9. Germline V gene data show CDR1 as SGHAT and CDR2 as FQNNGV. Arm-PCR with iRepertoire HTBI primers amplified the CDR3 regions for these TCR beta libraries. A single record per CDR3 protein comes from TCRdb applying MiXCR to the multiplex PCR reads. Here the sample spans about 530,000 distinct CDR3 sequences, about 16% being singletons. Time point: newly diagnosed GD, antithyroid drugs for less than 3 months. PBMC RNA was the source of the TCR library. In this sample, this clonotype turned up many times. Its antigen is not known. The same specimen was also included in a second study, on T cells in Graves' hyperthyroidism and ophthalmopathy.

This sample comprised peripheral blood mononuclear cells (PBMCs), obtained at new diagnosis, from a patient treated with antithyroid drugs. This sequence joins TRBV11-2 and TRBJ1-1, with TRBD1 identical over 7 bases. The sequence derives from a woman aged 35-60 years with Graves disease. The CDR3 nucleotides read TGTGCCAGCAGCCCAGGACAGGTCGAGAAAGCTTTCTTT. It codes for CASSPGQVEKAFF.